These 14 T cell receptor beta chains were sequenced from one sample in a study of PD-L1 blockade in urothelial cancer. Documented time point: peripheral blood 6 weeks after treatment start. Sequenced by immunoSEQ multiplex PCR; TCRdb stores in-frame clones only, minus some. The repertoire holds under 85,000 clones, with roughly 90% as singletons. Sequences were derived from PBMCs, sampled around atezolizumab (anti-PD-L1) treatment. Source of these receptors: a woman aged 80 or over with urothelial cancer.

The rearrangement links TRBV18 to TRBJ2-3; 7 bases map to TRBD2. J gave up 3 bases and V 4 bases, and 7 bases lay outside the gene matches. Germline CDR1 is KGHSH and CDR2 is LQKENI. CDR3 size: 15 residues. CDR3 nucleotides: TGTGCCAGCTCACACCGGACTAGTTTAACAGATACGCAGTATTTT. Translation gives CASSHRTSLTDTQYF. Based on the CDR3 plus reference TRBV18 and TRBJ2-3, the full variable domain is NAGVMQNPRHLVRRRGQEARLRCSPMKGHSHVYWYRQLPEEGLKFMVYLQKENIIDESGMPKERFSAEFPKEGPSILRIQQVVRGDSAAYFCASSHRTSLTDTQYFGPGTRLTVL.

V is TRBV6-1 and J is TRBJ2-4, with 8 bases fitting TRBD2. V lost 2 bases, J lost 2 bases, and 14 bases stayed unmatched. CDR3 length: 19 amino acids. Germline V CDR1 and CDR2: MNHNS, SASEGT. The CDR3: CASSERSSGSHATKNIQYF. In DNA form, the CDR3 reads TGTGCCAGCAGTGAAAGGTCTAGCGGGTCCCACGCGACCAAAAACATTCAGTACTTC.

This chain links TRBV27 with TRBJ2-5; 11 bases align to TRBD2. The germline gives CDR1 MNHEY, CDR2 SMNVEV (reference sequence). Germline trimming cut 6 bases from V and 3 bases from J; bases unmatched to any gene: 12. This CDR3 is 17 amino acids long. The CDR3 sequence: CASSSYTGTSGKETQYF. CDR3 bases: TGTGCCAGCAGCTCCTACACCGGGACTAGCGGAAAAGAGACCCAGTACTTC.

The J gene is TRBJ2-1, the V gene TRBV28, with no clear D. Germline V CDR1 and CDR2: MDHEN, SYDVKM. The CDR3 is made up of 13 amino acids. V was trimmed by 7 bases and J by 0 bases, leaving 7 bases between them. The CDR3 sequence is CASTPSSYNEQFF. The CDR3 coding sequence is TGTGCCAGCACCCCGAGCTCCTACAATGAGCAGTTCTTC. The full variable domain, completed using reference TRBV28 and TRBJ2-1, is DVKVTQSSRYLVKRTGEKVFLECVQDMDHENMFWYRQDPGLGLRLIYFSYDVKMKEKGDIPEGYSVSREKKERFSLILESASTNQTSMYLCASTPSSYNEQFFGPGTRLTVL.

This chain connects TRBV18 to TRBJ1-2; a weak D match, TRBD1 (6 bases). The V and J ends lost 2 bases and 0 bases respectively, with 10 bases between them. The germline V gene encodes CDR1 KGHSH and CDR2 LQKENI. This CDR3 spans 15 amino acids. CDR3: CASSPGAGANYGYTF. CDR3 DNA: TGTGCCAGCTCACCAGGAGCAGGGGCTAACTATGGCTACACCTTC.

This rearrangement joins TRBV25-1 to TRBJ2-5; D might be TRBD2 (6 bases). This CDR3 has 15 residues. The germline V and J ends were trimmed by 4 bases and 1 base, with 13 bases remaining between them. In germline, CDR1 is MGHDK, CDR2 SYGVNS. The CDR3 DNA reads TGTGCCAGCAGTGGGGCTAGCGTAATCCAAGAGACCCAGTACTTC. It encodes CASSGASVIQETQYF.

This clone was observed once. This rearrangement joins TRBV4-2 to TRBJ1-1; D may be TRBD1 (5 bases). Looked up from germline, CDR1 is LGHNA and CDR2 is YNFKEQ. There are 15 residues in the CDR3. Deletions cut 1 base from V and 0 bases from J, with 9 bases between. The DNA for the CDR3 is TGTGCCAGCAGCCAAGTCACAGGACTGAACACTGAAGCTTTCTTT. Amino acid sequence: CASSQVTGLNTEAFF.

The rearrangement uses TRBV25-1 and TRBJ1-2, with D tentatively TRBD1 (5 bases). V gave up 4 bases and J gave up 2 bases, with 5 bases separating them. The CDR3 runs 12 residues. The germline CDR1 and CDR2 sequences are MGHDK and SYGVNS. CDR3 amino acids: CASSAGNYGYTF. The CDR3 nucleotides are TGTGCCAGCAGTGCAGGGAACTATGGCTACACCTTC.

The chain has TRBV9 and TRBJ2-5; D is unresolved. The germline gives CDR1 SGDLS, CDR2 YYNGEE. The CDR3 is made up of 12 amino acids. Trimming cost V 3 bases and J 7 bases, with 10 bases left between them. The CDR3 bases are TGTGCCAGCAGCGCCAGTGGTGGGACCCAGTACTTC. Translating it yields CASSASGGTQYF.

The chain recombines TRBV11-3 with TRBJ2-1; TRBD2 agrees at 11 bases. This CDR3 is built from 15 residues. V lost 4 bases and J lost 8; bases outside the gene matches: 7. Germline CDR1 SGHNT, CDR2 YENEEA. In DNA form, the CDR3 reads TGTGCCAGCAGCTCTACTAGCGGGAGTATAGATGAGCAGTTCTTC. Translation: CASSSTSGSIDEQFF. Supplemented by reference TRBV11-3 and TRBJ2-1, the full variable domain reads EAGVVQSPRYKIIEKKQPVAFWCNPISGHNTLYWYLQNLGQGPELLIRYENEEAVDDSQLPKDRFSAERLKGVDSTLKIQPAELGDSAVYLCASSSTSGSIDEQFFGPGTRLTVL.

The chain joins TRBV4-1 to TRBJ1-3, with TRBD1 identical over 7 bases. The germline V gene encodes CDR1 MGHRA and CDR2 YSYEKL. This CDR3 has 17 residues. With 4 bases clipped from V and 0 bases from J, the junction kept 9 bases outside the gene matches. CDR3 in amino acids: CASSPALTGISGNTIYF. Written as DNA, the CDR3 is TGCGCCAGCAGCCCCGCTCTGACAGGGATCTCTGGAAACACCATATATTTT.

The count of this clone is one. The V gene is TRBV6-4, the J gene TRBJ2-2, with a tentative D call TRBD1 (5 bases). The CDR3 sequence is 14 residues long. V was trimmed by 6 bases and J by 2 bases, leaving 10 bases between them. Germline V lookup: CDR1 MRHNA, CDR2 SNTAGT. Here the CDR3 reads CASRRQTNTGELFF. The CDR3 DNA sequence: TGTGCCAGCAGACGACAGACAAACACCGGGGAGCTGTTTTTT.

The gene calls are TRBV12-5 and TRBJ2-2, with 9 bases lining up with TRBD1. V gave up 1 base and J gave up 6 bases; unmatched junction bases: 9. Germline V CDR1 and CDR2: LGHNT, FRNRAP. The CDR3 extends over 17 amino acids. CDR3 protein: CASGLAVGTGSPGELFF. The DNA for the CDR3 is TGTGCTAGTGGTTTGGCCGTAGGGACAGGGTCCCCCGGGGAGCTGTTTTTT. Looking up the rest from reference TRBV12-5 and TRBJ2-2 gives the full variable domain: DARVTQTPRHKVTEMGQEVTMRCQPILGHNTVFWYRQTMMQGLELLAYFRNRAPLDDSGMPKDRFSAEMPDATLATLKIQPSEPRDSAVYFCASGLAVGTGSPGELFFGEGSRLTVL.

The chain uses TRBV30 and TRBJ1-5, with D possibly TRBD1 on 6 matching bases. This CDR3 spans 12 amino acids. Deletions cut 5 bases from V and 3 bases from J, with 8 bases between. In germline, CDR1 is GTSNPN, CDR2 SVGIG (reference sequence). The CDR3 DNA reads TGTGCCTGGGACAGGTACAATCAGCCCCAGCATTTT. This gives the protein CAWDRYNQPQHF.